The rows below give T cell receptor beta chains drawn from one sample of a study of beta chain features in type 1 diabetes. Sequenced by immunoSEQ multiplex PCR; TCRdb stores in-frame clones only, minus some. Of roughly 350,000 clones listed, 8% to 10% are singletons. The source material was central memory CD4+ T cells from blood. These receptors all come from a man aged 25 to 45 with type 1 diabetes. Each CDR3 is given with its conserved first and last residue. D genes are given only for firm matches. Clone sizes are given selectively: once, few, many, or a class where the clone is expanded.

abundance,j_gene,d_gene,v_gene,CDR3aa
.,TRBJ2-1,TRBD2,TRBV7-2,CASSLVSGAILSEQFF
few,TRBJ2-7,.,TRBV7-2,CASSVSGYEQYF
.,TRBJ2-3,.,TRBV30,CAWSGSLVTDTQYF
.,TRBJ2-1,.,TRBV7-9,CASSSINEQFF
.,TRBJ2-5,.,TRBV5-5,CASSPGGGVGETQYF
few,TRBJ2-6,TRBD1,TRBV27,CASSLSRQGATGANVLTF
few,TRBJ2-6,.,TRBV6-5,CASSLWSGANVLTF
.,TRBJ1-4,.,TRBV19,CASRRSNEKLFF
few,TRBJ2-1,.,TRBV5-6,CASSLLASGGHINEQFF
.,TRBJ2-2,.,TRBV27,CASSFNGVLPKGTGELFF
few,TRBJ2-6,.,TRBV6-5,CASRQGGIGANVLTF
few,TRBJ2-1,TRBD1,TRBV4-1,CASTRVPGGSYNEQFF
.,TRBJ2-3,TRBD2,TRBV4-3,CASSHLTSGRDTQYF
few,TRBJ2-5,.,TRBV6-1,CATGFPQETQYF
.,TRBJ2-5,TRBD2,TRBV5-4,CASSSPGGETQYF
few,TRBJ2-7,TRBD1,TRBV7-2,CASSPGTERVEQYF
.,TRBJ2-5,TRBD1,TRBV28,CASSTTGQETQYF
.,TRBJ1-2,.,TRBV9,CASSVAMVEGDGYTF
.,TRBJ1-4,.,TRBV4-3,CASSPTLRVPEKLFF
few,TRBJ2-5,.,TRBV18,CASSPRQIETQYF
many,TRBJ1-5,TRBD1,TRBV18,CASSPETGDQPQHF
few,TRBJ2-7,.,TRBV6-1,CASSEAQVKYYEQYF
.,TRBJ2-1,TRBD2,TRBV7-2,CASSPMPGLAGAGEQFF
few,TRBJ2-2,TRBD2,TRBV4-1,CASSPPAGVSTGELFF
many,TRBJ1-1,.,TRBV4-1,CASSQGEFSQDEAFF
many,TRBJ2-1,.,TRBV10-3,CAISGRGTYNEQFF